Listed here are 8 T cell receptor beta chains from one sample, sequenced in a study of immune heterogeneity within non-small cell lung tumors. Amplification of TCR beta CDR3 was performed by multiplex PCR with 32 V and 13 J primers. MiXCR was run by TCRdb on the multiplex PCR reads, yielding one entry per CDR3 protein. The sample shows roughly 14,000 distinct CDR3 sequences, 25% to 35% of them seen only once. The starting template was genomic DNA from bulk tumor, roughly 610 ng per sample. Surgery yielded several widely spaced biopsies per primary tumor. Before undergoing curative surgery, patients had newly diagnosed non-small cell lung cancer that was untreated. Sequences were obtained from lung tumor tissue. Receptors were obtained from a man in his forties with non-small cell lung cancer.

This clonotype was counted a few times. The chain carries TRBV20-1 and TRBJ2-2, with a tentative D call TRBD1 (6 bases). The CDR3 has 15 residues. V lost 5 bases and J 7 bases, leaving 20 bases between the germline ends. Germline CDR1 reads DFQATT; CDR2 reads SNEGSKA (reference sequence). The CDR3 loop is CSASIQGIRSGELFF. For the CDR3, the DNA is TGCAGTGCTTCAATACAGGGTATTCGTAGCGGGGAGCTGTTTTTT.

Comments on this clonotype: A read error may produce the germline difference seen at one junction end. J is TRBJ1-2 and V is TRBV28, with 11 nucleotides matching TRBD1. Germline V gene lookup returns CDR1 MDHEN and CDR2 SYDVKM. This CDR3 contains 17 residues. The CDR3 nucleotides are TGTGTCAGCAGTTTAACCGGGACAGGGGGTCCAAGGTATGGCTACTCGTTC. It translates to CVSSLTGTGGPRYGYSF.

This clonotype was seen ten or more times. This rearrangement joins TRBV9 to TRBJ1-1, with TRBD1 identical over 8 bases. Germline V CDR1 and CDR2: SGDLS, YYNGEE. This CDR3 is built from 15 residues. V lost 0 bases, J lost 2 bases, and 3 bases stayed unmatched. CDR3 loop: CASSVVTGGNTEAFF. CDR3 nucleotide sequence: TGTGCCAGCAGCGTAGTCACAGGGGGAAACACTGAAGCTTTCTTT.

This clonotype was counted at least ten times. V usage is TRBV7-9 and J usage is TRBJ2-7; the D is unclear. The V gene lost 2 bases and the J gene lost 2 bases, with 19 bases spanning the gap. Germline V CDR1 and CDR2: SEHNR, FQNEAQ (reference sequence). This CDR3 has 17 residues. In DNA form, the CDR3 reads TGTGCCAGCAGCTTAAATAAGGACCTGGCAGAGACCTACGAGCAGTACTTC. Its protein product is CASSLNKDLAETYEQYF.

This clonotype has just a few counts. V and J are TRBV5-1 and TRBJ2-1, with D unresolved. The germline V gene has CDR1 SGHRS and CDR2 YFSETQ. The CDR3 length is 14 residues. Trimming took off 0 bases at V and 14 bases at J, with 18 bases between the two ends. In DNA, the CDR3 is TGCGCCAGCAGCTTGGCCTTATCCTCCAGTATGAAGTTCTTC. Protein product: CASSLALSSSMKFF.

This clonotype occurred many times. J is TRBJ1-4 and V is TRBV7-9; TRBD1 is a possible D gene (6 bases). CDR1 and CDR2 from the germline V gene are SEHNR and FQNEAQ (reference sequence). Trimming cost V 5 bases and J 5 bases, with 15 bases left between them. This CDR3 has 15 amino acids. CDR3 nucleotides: TGTGCCAGCAGCCAAAGGGGACAACCGAATGAAAAACTGTTTTTT. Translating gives CASSQRGQPNEKLFF.

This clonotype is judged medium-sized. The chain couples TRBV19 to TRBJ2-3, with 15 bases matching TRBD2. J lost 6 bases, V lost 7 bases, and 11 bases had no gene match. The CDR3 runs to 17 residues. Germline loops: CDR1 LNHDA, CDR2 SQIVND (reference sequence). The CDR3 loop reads CASTPRTSGRGGDTQYF. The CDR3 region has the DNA TGTGCCAGTACCCCCCGGACTAGCGGGAGGGGAGGGGATACGCAGTATTTT.

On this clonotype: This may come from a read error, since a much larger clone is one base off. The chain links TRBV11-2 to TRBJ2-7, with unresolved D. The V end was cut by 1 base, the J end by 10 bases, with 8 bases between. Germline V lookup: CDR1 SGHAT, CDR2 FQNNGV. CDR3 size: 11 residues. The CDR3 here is CASSLVGDQYF. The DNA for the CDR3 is TGTGCCAGCAGCTTAGTGGGCGATCAGTACTTC.